One and the same sample provided the 28 T cell receptor beta chains below, sequenced in a study of T-cell reconstitution after alpha-beta-depleted transplantation in children. Preparing the TCRbeta library involved the use of unique molecular identifiers. TCRdb analysed the PCR reads with MiXCR anew, one entry per CDR3 protein. The data contain approximately 290,000 distinct CDR3 sequences, roughly 12% of them singletons. This specimen was peripheral blood, taken 180 days after TCRalphabeta/CD19-depleted stem cell transplant. Source of these receptors: a male patient aged 2 to 10 who had a stem cell transplant for chronic granulomatous disease, so the T cells may come from the graft donor.

In its sample, this clonotype was seen many times. The chain combines TRBV9 with TRBJ2-7; D is undetermined. Per germline, CDR1 SGDLS and CDR2 YYNGEE. Trimming stripped 3 bases from V and 6 bases from J, with 7 bases between. CDR3 length equals 11 residues. The CDR3 loop is CASSAGGEQYF. The CDR3 nucleotides are TGTGCCAGCAGCGCCGGCGGCGAGCAGTACTTC. Full variable domain (rest looked up from reference TRBV9 and TRBJ2-7): DSGVTQTPKHLITATGQRVTLRCSPRSGDLSVYWYQQSLDQGLQFLIQYYNGEERAKGNILERFSAQQFPDLHSELNLSSLELGDSALYFCASSAGGEQYFGPGTRLTVT.

This clonotype was recorded at least ten times. CDR3 sequence: CASSQTQGSLHEQFF. CDR3 bases: TGTGCCAGCTCACAAACTCAGGGGAGTCTCCATGAGCAGTTCTTC. The V and J genes are TRBV18 and TRBJ2-1, with D possibly being TRBD1 (6 bases). Germline V gives CDR1 KGHSH, CDR2 LQKENI. Trimming cost V 4 bases and J 8 bases, with 18 bases left between them. This CDR3 is built from 15 residues.

This clonotype was counted at least ten times. This chain uses TRBV29-1 with TRBJ1-1, with D unresolved. The V gene's germline CDR1 is SQVTM and CDR2 ANQGSEA. V was trimmed by 4 bases and J by 4 bases, leaving 16 bases between them. The CDR3 is 14 amino acids. As DNA, the CDR3 is TGCAGCGTTGCCCCGGGTTTAGGGATCACTGAAGCTTTCTTT. It yields the protein CSVAPGLGITEAFF. Full variable domain (outside the CDR3, taken from reference TRBV29-1 and TRBJ1-1): SAVISQKPSRDICQRGTSLTIQCQVDSQVTMMFWYRQQPGQSLTLIATANQGSEATYESGFVIDKFPISRPNLTFSTLTVSNMSPEDSSIYLCSVAPGLGITEAFFGQGTRLTVV.

This clonotype was counted at least ten times. The J gene is TRBJ1-2, the V gene TRBV28, with 7 bases lining up with TRBD1. CDR3 length: 14 amino acids. V dropped 5 bases and J dropped 3; count of bases not matched to a gene: 6. Per germline, CDR1 MDHEN and CDR2 SYDVKM. The CDR3 DNA follows: TGTGCCAGCAGTGACTGGGGACAGCACTATGGCTACACCTTC. Protein: CASSDWGQHYGYTF.

The sample holds many counts of this clonotype. The chain joins TRBV18 to TRBJ1-1, with a weak D call TRBD1 (6 bases). V lost 3 bases and J lost 4, with 15 bases in between. Per germline, CDR1 KGHSH and CDR2 LQKENI. The CDR3 covers 15 residues. CDR3 nucleotides: TGTGCCAGCTCACCTGACAGGCGGAGTTTCACTGAAGCTTTCTTT. Translation: CASSPDRRSFTEAFF. Full variable domain (missing parts from reference TRBV18 and TRBJ1-1): NAGVMQNPRHLVRRRGQEARLRCSPMKGHSHVYWYRQLPEEGLKFMVYLQKENIIDESGMPKERFSAEFPKEGPSILRIQQVVRGDSAAYFCASSPDRRSFTEAFFGQGTRLTVV.

This clonotype was counted many times. This chain connects TRBV5-1 to TRBJ2-1, with D possibly being TRBD1 or TRBD2 (6 bases each). Between the trimmed V and J ends, which lost 6 bases and 0 bases, there was a span of 13 bases. CDR3 length: 15 amino acids. Germline V gene lookup returns CDR1 SGHRS and CDR2 YFSETQ. The CDR3 bases are TGCGCCAGCACCGGGGGCCAAAGCTCCTACAATGAGCAGTTCTTC. Amino acid sequence: CASTGGQSSYNEQFF.

Ten or more counts support this clonotype. The genes are TRBV6-2 or TRBV6-3 and TRBJ2-7; no clear D. CDR3 length: 15 amino acids. V was trimmed by 6 bases and J by 0 bases, leaving 15 bases between them. Germline V gene data show CDR1 as MNHEY and CDR2 as SVGEGT. DNA for the CDR3: TGTGCCAGCAGGGACCCGGGCCCTTACTCCTACGAGCAGTACTTC. The encoded protein is CASRDPGPYSYEQYF.

Written as DNA, the CDR3 is TGTGCCAGCTCACCAATCCGGGATACGCAGTATTTT. The encoded protein is CASSPIRDTQYF. The chain combines TRBV18 with TRBJ2-3; no definite D call. Germline V CDR1 and CDR2: KGHSH, LQKENI. With 2 bases removed from V and 6 bases from J, the gap between germline ends came to 6 bases. This CDR3 comprises 12 residues. The full variable domain, its missing parts supplied by reference TRBV18 and TRBJ2-3, is NAGVMQNPRHLVRRRGQEARLRCSPMKGHSHVYWYRQLPEEGLKFMVYLQKENIIDESGMPKERFSAEFPKEGPSILRIQQVVRGDSAAYFCASSPIRDTQYFGPGTRLTVL.

Of note for this clonotype: This clone may be a read error of a much larger clone one base away. The final CDR3 position lacks the conserved phenylalanine or tryptophan, pointing to a likely read error. The CDR3 DNA reads as TGCGCCAGCAGCGCCAACGAGCAGTACTTG. Amino acids: CASSANEQYL. This sequence joins TRBV5-1 and TRBJ2-7, with D unclear. The V and J ends lost 4 bases and 5 bases respectively, with 4 bases between them. This CDR3 has 10 amino acids. Germline CDR1 reads SGHRS; CDR2 reads YFSETQ.

Many counts were recorded for this clonotype. The chain carries TRBV4-1 and TRBJ2-1, with 7 bases aligning to TRBD1. Germline CDR1 MGHRA, CDR2 YSYEKL. V lost 1 base, J lost 8 bases, and 14 bases stayed unmatched. The CDR3 consists of 17 residues. The CDR3 DNA is TGCGCCAGCAGCCAAGGACCGACAGGGTCAATAGTAGATGAGCAGTTCTTC. It encodes CASSQGPTGSIVDEQFF.

The chain joins TRBV21-1 to TRBJ2-1; the D call of TRBD1 is as the table states it, not checked on the DNA. TRBV21-1 is termed a pseudogene. This CDR3 region has 19 residues. The CDR3 nucleotides are TGTGCCAGCAGCAACGGTGGGACAGGGGTCCCGAGGACCAACAATGAGCAGTTCTTC. This gives the protein CASSNGGTGVPRTNNEQFF.

This clonotype was seen ten or more times. The V call is TRBV7-9, the J call TRBJ1-6, with D unresolved. V lost 1 base and J 8 bases, leaving 9 bases between the germline ends. The length of the CDR3 is 14 residues. Germline V gene data show CDR1 as SEHNR and CDR2 as FQNEAQ (reference sequence). CDR3 residues: CASSLVLAHSPLHF. In DNA, the CDR3 is TGTGCCAGCAGCTTAGTCTTGGCACATTCACCCCTCCACTTT.

This clonotype was detected many times. The rearrangement joins TRBV5-6 to TRBJ2-1, with a possible D match to TRBD1 (7 bases). V lost 4 bases, J lost 4 bases, and 15 bases lay in between. Germline values: CDR1 SGHDT, CDR2 YYEEEE. The CDR3 runs 15 residues. CDR3 sequence reads: CASSPPEGAYNEQFF. The CDR3 nucleotides are TGTGCCAGCAGCCCCCCGGAGGGGGCTTACAATGAGCAGTTCTTC. The whole variable domain, filled in from reference TRBV5-6 and TRBJ2-1, reads DAGVTQSPTHLIKTRGQQVTLRCSPKSGHDTVSWYQQALGQGPQFIFQYYEEEERQRGNFPDRFSGHQFPNYSSELNVNALLLGDSALYLCASSPPEGAYNEQFFGPGTRLTVL.

This clonotype was seen repeatedly, ten times or more. V and J are TRBV10-1 and TRBJ2-5; possible D gene TRBD2, 6 bases. Trimming left V 3 bases short and J 5 bases short, with 19 bases between. Germline CDR1 and CDR2: WNHNN and SYGVQD (reference sequence). The CDR3 length is 16 residues. The CDR3 sequence: CASSDGPSPGGETQYF. In DNA, the CDR3 is TGCGCCAGCAGTGACGGCCCTAGCCCCGGAGGGGAGACCCAGTACTTC.

This clonotype was picked up many times. The chain couples TRBV20-1 to TRBJ2-1, with 12 bases lining up with TRBD2. There are 14 residues in the CDR3. Germline CDR1 DFQATT, CDR2 SNEGSKA (reference sequence). J gave up 9 bases and V 5 bases, and 8 bases lay outside the gene matches. The CDR3 nucleotides read TGCAGTGCTTCTAGCGGGGGGGTGAGTAGTGAGCAGTTCTTC. It specifies CSASSGGVSSEQFF.

This clonotype was observed many times. The chain employs TRBV5-1 and TRBJ2-2, with D possibly called TRBD1 or TRBD2 (5 bases each). V lost 3 bases, J lost 6 bases, and 15 bases lay in between. The germline CDR1 and CDR2 sequences are SGHRS and YFSETQ. The CDR3 length is 15 residues. The CDR3 reads CASSSGTPVSGELFF. CDR3 DNA: TGCGCCAGCAGCTCTGGGACGCCGGTGTCCGGGGAGCTGTTTTTT.

This clonotype was counted many times. The CDR3 sequence: CSVAWTGFRTDTQYF. The CDR3 nucleotides read TGCAGCGTTGCCTGGACAGGATTTCGCACAGATACGCAGTATTTT. V gene TRBV29-1 combines with J gene TRBJ2-3, with 7 nucleotides matching TRBD1. This CDR3 has 15 residues. The V gene end was trimmed by 4 bases and the J gene end by 1 base; junction bases not matched to a gene: 8. Germline values: CDR1 SQVTM, CDR2 ANQGSEA.

This clonotype has a count of ten or more. The chain links TRBV4-2 to TRBJ2-7; maybe TRBD1 (6 bases). V gave up 2 bases and J gave up 5 bases, with 16 bases separating them. CDR1 is LGHNA and CDR2 is YNFKEQ in the germline V gene. This CDR3 has 15 residues. CDR3 sequence: CASSQTGTTTDEQYF. CDR3 bases: TGTGCCAGCAGCCAAACCGGGACAACTACCGACGAGCAGTACTTC.

The sample holds many counts of this clonotype. The chain recombines TRBV5-5 with TRBJ2-3; 8 nucleotides match TRBD2. Losses at the gene ends were 4 bases for V and 2 bases for J; bases not matched to a gene: 9. This CDR3 is built from 16 residues. Germline assignment: CDR1 SGHKS and CDR2 YYEKEE (reference sequence). The CDR3 loop reads CASSQGLVRDTDTQYF. Written as DNA, the CDR3 is TGTGCCAGCAGCCAGGGACTAGTTAGAGACACAGATACGCAGTATTTT.

At least ten counts were recorded for this clonotype. The chain couples TRBV20-1 to TRBJ1-5; D is unresolved. With 0 bases removed from V and 7 bases from J, the gap between germline ends came to 13 bases. The CDR3 covers 14 residues. Germline V lookup: CDR1 DFQATT, CDR2 SNEGSKA (reference sequence). The CDR3 sequence is CSARDSWGLQPQHF. The CDR3 DNA reads as TGCAGTGCTAGAGATTCTTGGGGATTACAGCCCCAGCATTTT.

This clonotype was seen many times. The chain links TRBV6-2 or TRBV6-3 to TRBJ2-7, with TRBD1 matching over 8 bases. With 0 bases clipped from V and 0 bases from J, the junction kept 4 bases outside the gene matches. The CDR3 runs 16 residues. Germline V CDR1 and CDR2: MNHEY, SVGEGT. CDR3 loop: CASSYSRDRSSYEQYF. Here the CDR3 DNA reads TGTGCCAGCAGTTACTCGAGGGACAGGAGCTCCTACGAGCAGTACTTC.

This clonotype was counted many times. This chain connects TRBV20-1 to TRBJ2-1, with 10 bases aligning to TRBD2. The CDR3 runs 15 residues. J was trimmed by 10 bases and V by 2 bases; bases with no gene match: 11. Germline CDR1 and CDR2: DFQATT and SNEGSKA (reference sequence). CDR3 region: CSARQSGRVPWEQFF. DNA of the CDR3: TGCAGTGCTAGACAGAGCGGGAGGGTCCCATGGGAGCAGTTCTTC.

This clonotype was counted many times. The rearrangement links TRBV5-1 to TRBJ2-1; 12 bases are shared with TRBD1. The CDR3 has 18 residues. Germline V CDR1 and CDR2: SGHRS, YFSETQ. Losses at the gene ends were 2 bases for V and 0 bases for J; bases not matched to a gene: 6. CDR3: CASSFYPGQGASYNEQFF. DNA of the CDR3: TGCGCCAGCAGCTTTTACCCGGGACAGGGGGCCTCCTACAATGAGCAGTTCTTC.

This clonotype was counted a few times. The chain employs TRBV28 and TRBJ2-7; 8 nucleotides line up with TRBD2. V lost 3 bases to trimming and J lost 7 bases; unmatched junction nucleotides: 5. The length of the CDR3 is 13 residues. Germline assignment: CDR1 MDHEN and CDR2 SYDVKM. CDR3 DNA: TGTGCCAGCAGTTTCAATGGCGGGAGGGAGCAGTACTTC. This gives the protein CASSFNGGREQYF.

Ten or more counts support this clonotype. This chain uses TRBV29-1 with TRBJ2-7, with D possibly being TRBD1 or TRBD2 (5 bases each). Trimming pared 6 bases from V and 0 bases from J, leaving 21 bases between. The CDR3 contains 16 residues. Germline V gene sequence: CDR1 SQVTM, CDR2 ANQGSEA. Written as DNA, the CDR3 is TGCAGCGTCAAGACGAGGGGCCAGATGAGCTCCTACGAGCAGTACTTC. Its protein is CSVKTRGQMSSYEQYF.

The gene calls are TRBV4-2 and TRBJ1-1; D is possibly TRBD1 (5 bases). Germline CDR1 LGHNA, CDR2 YNFKEQ. Trimming left V 4 bases short and J 8 bases short, with 32 bases between. The CDR3 totals 19 residues. For the CDR3, the DNA is TGTGCCAGCAGCCTGACCCGACAGTGGAGAAGGAATGGGATGAACGAAGCTTTCTTT. This sequence encodes CASSLTRQWRRNGMNEAFF.

This clonotype was seen repeatedly, ten times or more. The chain combines TRBV9 with TRBJ2-2, with D uncertain. The CDR3 runs to 12 residues. Per the germline V gene, CDR1 is SGDLS and CDR2 is YYNGEE. V lost 0 bases and J lost 5, with 2 bases in between. In DNA, the CDR3 is TGTGCCAGCAGCGTAGATACCGGGGAGCTGTTTTTT. This gives the protein CASSVDTGELFF.

In this sample, this clonotype turned up many times. The rearrangement uses TRBV27 and TRBJ2-7; possibly TRBD1 for D (5 bases). CDR3 size: 14 residues. Trimming took 4 bases from V and 2 from J, leaving 12 bases between them. The germline CDR1 and CDR2 sequences are MNHEY and SMNVEV (reference sequence). CDR3 region: CASSSRVLPYEQYF. CDR3 bases: TGTGCCAGCAGTTCCAGGGTTTTACCCTACGAGCAGTACTTC.